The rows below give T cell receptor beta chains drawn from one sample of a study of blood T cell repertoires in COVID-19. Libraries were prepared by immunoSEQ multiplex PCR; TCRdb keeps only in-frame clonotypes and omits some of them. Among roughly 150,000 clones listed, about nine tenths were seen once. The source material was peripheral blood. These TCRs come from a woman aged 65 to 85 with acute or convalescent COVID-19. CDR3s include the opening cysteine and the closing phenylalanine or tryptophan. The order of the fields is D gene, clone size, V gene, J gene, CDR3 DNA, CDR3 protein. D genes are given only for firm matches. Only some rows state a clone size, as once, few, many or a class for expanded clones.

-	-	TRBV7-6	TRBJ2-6	TGTGCCAGCAGCCCTGCGCCCCCCGCGGTCTCTGGGGCCAACGTCCTGACTTTC	CASSPAPPAVSGANVLTF
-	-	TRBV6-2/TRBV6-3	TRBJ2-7	TGTGCCAGCAGTGTTCAACCGGGACATTATTACGAGCAGTACTTC	CASSVQPGHYYEQYF
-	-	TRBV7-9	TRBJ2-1	TGTGCCAGCAGCTTGGCGTACAGCCTCTCCTCCTACAATGAGCAGTTCTTC	CASSLAYSLSSYNEQFF
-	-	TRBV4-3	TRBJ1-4	TGCGCCAGCAGCCAAGACCCTCGGGTGGGGCATGAAAAACTGTTTTTT	CASSQDPRVGHEKLFF
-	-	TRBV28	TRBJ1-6	TGTGCCAGCAAGACCCCAGGGTCACCCCTCCACTTT	CASKTPGSPLHF
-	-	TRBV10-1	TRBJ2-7	TGCGCCAGCAGTGAGACAGGGTTTTGGTACGGGCAGTACTTC	CASSETGFWYGQYF
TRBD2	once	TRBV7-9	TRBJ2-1	TGTGCCAGCAGCTTAGGTTCGGGACTAGCCTCGGATGAGCAGTTCTTC	CASSLGSGLASDEQFF
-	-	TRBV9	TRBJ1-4	TGTGCCAGCAGCGTAGGGTCAGGGGCCCGAAATGAAAAACTGTTTTTT	CASSVGSGARNEKLFF
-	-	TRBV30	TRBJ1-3	TGTGCCTGGAGTGTATCCGGGGGAAACTCTGGAAACACCATATATTTT	CAWSVSGGNSGNTIYF
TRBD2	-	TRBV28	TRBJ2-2	TGTGCCAGCACCTTAACTAGCGGATACACCGGGGAGCTGTTTTTT	CASTLTSGYTGELFF
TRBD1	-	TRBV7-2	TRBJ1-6	TGTGCCAGCCGGAAGGGGGCGGGGAATTCACCCCTCCACTTT	CASRKGAGNSPLHF
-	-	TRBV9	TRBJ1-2	TGTGCCAGCAGCGTAACGATTGCAGGAGGATCATATGGCTACACCTTC	CASSVTIAGGSYGYTF
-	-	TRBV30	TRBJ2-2	TGTGCCTGGAGCGGGGGACAGAGCACCGGGGAGCTGTTTTTT	CAWSGGQSTGELFF
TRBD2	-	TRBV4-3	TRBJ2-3	TGCGCCACGAGCGGGGATACAGATACGCAGTATTTT	CATSGDTDTQYF
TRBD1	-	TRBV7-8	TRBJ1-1	TGTGCCAGCAGACTTACTCCGGGGACAGGGGGAGGTGGAAACGCTGAAGCTTTCTTT	CASRLTPGTGGGGNAEAFF
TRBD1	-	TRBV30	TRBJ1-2	TGTGCCTGGAGTGTTAGGGGACAGGGGGCCATTAACTATGGCTACACCTTC	CAWSVRGQGAINYGYTF
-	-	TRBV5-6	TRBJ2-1	TGTGCCAGCCGCTTTTATGAACGGAGTGGTGAGCAGTTCTTC	CASRFYERSGEQFF
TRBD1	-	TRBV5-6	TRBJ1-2	TGTGCCAGCAGCCCGGACAGGGTTCTCTATGGCTACACCTTC	CASSPDRVLYGYTF